A selection of T cell receptor beta chains follows, all from one sample in a study of blood T cell repertoires in COVID-19. Measured with immunoSEQ multiplex PCR; TCRdb has only the in-frame clones, and not every one. The repertoire holds about 240,000 clones, with around 83% as singletons. The sample consisted of peripheral blood. Every receptor here comes from a woman aged 80 or over with acute or convalescent COVID-19. Each CDR3 is given with its conserved first and last residue. The order of the fields is V gene, clone size, J gene, CDR3 length, D gene, CDR3 DNA, CDR3 protein. D genes are given only for firm matches. Not all rows give a size; the values are once, few, many and, for expanded clones, a class.

V gene: TRBV10-3; clone size: NA; J gene: TRBJ2-7; CDR3 length: 14; D gene: NA; CDR3 DNA: TGTGCCTCCGCCCAAGTGGGCAGCTCCTACGAGCAGTACTTC; CDR3 protein: CASAQVGSSYEQYF
V gene: TRBV21-1; clone size: NA; J gene: TRBJ2-7; CDR3 length: 15; D gene: NA; CDR3 DNA: TGTGCCAGCAGCGCTACGACAGGGGGCTCTTGCGAGCAGTACTTC; CDR3 protein: CASSATTGGSCEQYF
V gene: TRBV10-3; clone size: NA; J gene: TRBJ1-1; CDR3 length: 16; D gene: TRBD1; CDR3 DNA: TGTGCCATCAGTGAGTTCGGGACAGGGGGACATACTGAAGCTTTCTTT; CDR3 protein: CAISEFGTGGHTEAFF
V gene: TRBV5-4; clone size: NA; J gene: TRBJ2-1; CDR3 length: 15; D gene: NA; CDR3 DNA: TGTGCCAGCAGCTTGAGAGTCTCGGGGTCCAATGAGCAGTTCTTC; CDR3 protein: CASSLRVSGSNEQFF
V gene: TRBV4-1; clone size: NA; J gene: TRBJ2-5; CDR3 length: 16; D gene: NA; CDR3 DNA: TGCGCCAGCAGCCAAGACGTAGGCCAGGCGCGAGAGACCCAGTACTTC; CDR3 protein: CASSQDVGQARETQYF
V gene: TRBV7-2; clone size: NA; J gene: TRBJ2-3; CDR3 length: 17; D gene: TRBD2; CDR3 DNA: TGTGCCAGCAGCTTAGATCCTATCCGGGGGGGCACAGATACGCAGTATTTT; CDR3 protein: CASSLDPIRGGTDTQYF
V gene: TRBV18; clone size: NA; J gene: TRBJ1-2; CDR3 length: 11; D gene: NA; CDR3 DNA: TGTGCCAGCTCACCCGACAGCGGCTACACCTTC; CDR3 protein: CASSPDSGYTF
V gene: TRBV11-2; clone size: NA; J gene: TRBJ2-7; CDR3 length: 14; D gene: NA; CDR3 DNA: TGTGCCAGCAGCTTAGACAGGGTCTCCTACGAGCAGTACTTC; CDR3 protein: CASSLDRVSYEQYF
V gene: TRBV2; clone size: NA; J gene: TRBJ1-1; CDR3 length: 14; D gene: TRBD1; CDR3 DNA: TGTGCCAGCAGCGTCCTCCGGGACAGCCCTGAAGCTTTCTTT; CDR3 protein: CASSVLRDSPEAFF
V gene: TRBV19; clone size: NA; J gene: TRBJ2-2; CDR3 length: 15; D gene: TRBD1; CDR3 DNA: TGTGCCAGTAGATTCGGGACAGCGAACACCGGGGAGCTGTTTTTT; CDR3 protein: CASRFGTANTGELFF
V gene: TRBV14; clone size: NA; J gene: TRBJ2-5; CDR3 length: 16; D gene: NA; CDR3 DNA: TGTGCCAGCAGCCCCCTGGGCAGCTCCAACCAAGAGACCCAGTACTTC; CDR3 protein: CASSPLGSSNQETQYF
V gene: TRBV28; clone size: NA; J gene: TRBJ1-6; CDR3 length: 15; D gene: NA; CDR3 DNA: TGTGCCAGCCTGAGCCAGGGGCCGATTAATTCACCCCTCCACTTT; CDR3 protein: CASLSQGPINSPLHF
V gene: TRBV5-4; clone size: NA; J gene: TRBJ2-1; CDR3 length: 13; D gene: TRBD2; CDR3 DNA: TGTGCCAGCAGCTTGGTGGGAGGGGATGAGCAGTTCTTC; CDR3 protein: CASSLVGGDEQFF
V gene: TRBV28; clone size: NA; J gene: TRBJ1-6; CDR3 length: 16; D gene: NA; CDR3 DNA: TGTGCCAGCAGTTTACCCGGGAGTCTCTATAATTCACCCCTCCACTTT; CDR3 protein: CASSLPGSLYNSPLHF
V gene: TRBV7-7; clone size: once; J gene: TRBJ1-1; CDR3 length: 15; D gene: NA; CDR3 DNA: TGTGCTAGCAGCCCACTGACAGGTTTGGGCACTGAAGCTTTCTTT; CDR3 protein: CASSPLTGLGTEAFF
V gene: TRBV2; clone size: NA; J gene: TRBJ2-2; CDR3 length: 14; D gene: TRBD1; CDR3 DNA: TGTGCCAGCACTCCGGGACAGGGAACCGGGGAGCTGTTTTTT; CDR3 protein: CASTPGQGTGELFF
V gene: TRBV24-1; clone size: NA; J gene: TRBJ1-2; CDR3 length: 12; D gene: NA; CDR3 DNA: TGTGCCACCAGTGATTTGGTCCGGGGCTACACCTTC; CDR3 protein: CATSDLVRGYTF
V gene: TRBV19; clone size: once; J gene: TRBJ1-1; CDR3 length: 13; D gene: NA; CDR3 DNA: TGTGCCAGTAGTATGGACTGGAACACTGAAGCTTTCTTT; CDR3 protein: CASSMDWNTEAFF
V gene: TRBV27; clone size: NA; J gene: TRBJ1-4; CDR3 length: 15; D gene: NA; CDR3 DNA: TGTGCCAGCAGTTTACGGGGAGGGGATCGAGAAAAACTGTTTTTT; CDR3 protein: CASSLRGGDREKLFF
V gene: TRBV19; clone size: few; J gene: TRBJ1-4; CDR3 length: 14; D gene: TRBD1; CDR3 DNA: TGTGCCAGCACCCACCGACAGGGTGGGGAAAAACTGTTTTTT; CDR3 protein: CASTHRQGGEKLFF
V gene: TRBV7-9; clone size: NA; J gene: TRBJ2-7; CDR3 length: 12; D gene: NA; CDR3 DNA: TGTGCCAGCAGTCCCAGGGGCTACGAGCAGTACTTC; CDR3 protein: CASSPRGYEQYF
V gene: TRBV24-1; clone size: NA; J gene: TRBJ2-1; CDR3 length: 15; D gene: NA; CDR3 DNA: TGTGCCACCTCTGACACAGGGATGGCCTACAATGAGCAGTTCTTC; CDR3 protein: CATSDTGMAYNEQFF
V gene: TRBV6-5; clone size: few; J gene: TRBJ1-2; CDR3 length: 14; D gene: TRBD1; CDR3 DNA: TGTGCCAGCAAGGACACAGGGGGCGCTCCCGGCTACACCTTC; CDR3 protein: CASKDTGGAPGYTF
V gene: TRBV14; clone size: NA; J gene: TRBJ2-5; CDR3 length: 16; D gene: NA; CDR3 DNA: TGTGCCAGCAGCCAAAGGGGAGGACTGGGTTCAGAGACCCAGTACTTC; CDR3 protein: CASSQRGGLGSETQYF
V gene: TRBV5-4; clone size: NA; J gene: TRBJ2-7; CDR3 length: 14; D gene: NA; CDR3 DNA: TGTGCCAGCAGCTTGGAAAGCCCCCCCTACGAGCAGTACTTC; CDR3 protein: CASSLESPPYEQYF
V gene: TRBV7-9; clone size: once; J gene: TRBJ1-4; CDR3 length: 14; D gene: NA; CDR3 DNA: TGTGCCAGCGGGGCAACAGGGATGGGCGAAAAACTGTTTTTT; CDR3 protein: CASGATGMGEKLFF
V gene: TRBV3-1/TRBV3-2; clone size: NA; J gene: TRBJ1-5; CDR3 length: 14; D gene: NA; CDR3 DNA: TGTGCCAGCAGCCAAAGCGGAGGCAATCAGCCCCAGCATTTT; CDR3 protein: CASSQSGGNQPQHF
V gene: TRBV6-5; clone size: NA; J gene: TRBJ1-5; CDR3 length: 15; D gene: TRBD1; CDR3 DNA: TGTGCCAGCAAATTGGGACAGTATAGCAATCAGCCCCAGCATTTT; CDR3 protein: CASKLGQYSNQPQHF
V gene: TRBV27; clone size: NA; J gene: TRBJ2-1; CDR3 length: 15; D gene: NA; CDR3 DNA: TGTGCCAGCAGTTTAAGGCCTAGCGTCGTGGGTGAGCAGTTCTTC; CDR3 protein: CASSLRPSVVGEQFF
V gene: TRBV4-1; clone size: NA; J gene: TRBJ1-3; CDR3 length: 14; D gene: NA; CDR3 DNA: TGCGCCAGCAGCCAAGCTGGCAATGGAAACACCATATATTTT; CDR3 protein: CASSQAGNGNTIYF
V gene: TRBV18; clone size: NA; J gene: TRBJ1-1; CDR3 length: 14; D gene: NA; CDR3 DNA: TGTGCCAGCTCACCCGCGGGGGCGGGGACTGAAGCTTTCTTT; CDR3 protein: CASSPAGAGTEAFF
V gene: TRBV27; clone size: NA; J gene: TRBJ2-7; CDR3 length: 17; D gene: TRBD2; CDR3 DNA: TGTGCCAGCAGTTTATTCCCTCCGCGGGGGGGACCGGGCGAGCAGTACTTC; CDR3 protein: CASSLFPPRGGPGEQYF
V gene: TRBV9; clone size: NA; J gene: TRBJ1-3; CDR3 length: 13; D gene: NA; CDR3 DNA: TGTGCCAGCAGCCAGGGGTCTGGAAACACCATATATTTT; CDR3 protein: CASSQGSGNTIYF
V gene: TRBV25-1; clone size: NA; J gene: TRBJ2-1; CDR3 length: 15; D gene: TRBD2; CDR3 DNA: TGTGCCAGCAGTGAGCCCGGCGGGGGTTACAATGAGCAGTTCTTC; CDR3 protein: CASSEPGGGYNEQFF
V gene: TRBV28; clone size: NA; J gene: TRBJ1-2; CDR3 length: 13; D gene: TRBD1; CDR3 DNA: TGTGCCACCTCGACAGGGTTCAACTATGGCTACACCTTC; CDR3 protein: CATSTGFNYGYTF
V gene: TRBV2; clone size: many; J gene: TRBJ2-7; CDR3 length: 14; D gene: TRBD2; CDR3 DNA: TGTGCCAGCAGTATTAGCGGGGGGTCCTACGAGCAGTACTTC; CDR3 protein: CASSISGGSYEQYF
V gene: TRBV20-1; clone size: NA; J gene: TRBJ2-2; CDR3 length: 16; D gene: TRBD1; CDR3 DNA: TGCAGTGCTAGTAACCCGACAGGGGCTCACACCGGGGAGCTGTTTTTT; CDR3 protein: CSASNPTGAHTGELFF
V gene: TRBV5-1; clone size: NA; J gene: TRBJ2-1; CDR3 length: 16; D gene: NA; CDR3 DNA: TGCGCCAGCAGCTCGGGGACGCGGGGGCTTTACAATGAGCAGTTCTTC; CDR3 protein: CASSSGTRGLYNEQFF
V gene: TRBV4-1; clone size: NA; J gene: TRBJ2-7; CDR3 length: 16; D gene: TRBD2; CDR3 DNA: TGCGCCAGCAGCCAAGATCCGGGAGGAGATAGGTACGAGCAGTACTTC; CDR3 protein: CASSQDPGGDRYEQYF
V gene: TRBV19; clone size: NA; J gene: TRBJ1-4; CDR3 length: 15; D gene: TRBD1; CDR3 DNA: TGTGCCAGTAGTGCCACCGGGACAGGGGCCGAAAAACTGTTTTTT; CDR3 protein: CASSATGTGAEKLFF
V gene: TRBV11-2; clone size: NA; J gene: TRBJ2-1; CDR3 length: 16; D gene: TRBD2; CDR3 DNA: TGTGCCAGCAGCTTCCCCGGGACTAGCGGGGAATATGAGCAGTTCTTC; CDR3 protein: CASSFPGTSGEYEQFF
V gene: TRBV28; clone size: NA; J gene: TRBJ1-5; CDR3 length: 11; D gene: NA; CDR3 DNA: TGTGCCAGCAGCAGAAATCAGCCCCAGCATTTT; CDR3 protein: CASSRNQPQHF
V gene: TRBV9; clone size: NA; J gene: TRBJ2-2; CDR3 length: 19; D gene: TRBD1; CDR3 DNA: TGTGCCAGCAGCGTATCTTTAACAGGGGGCGGAGCGGACACCGGGGAGCTGTTTTTT; CDR3 protein: CASSVSLTGGGADTGELFF
V gene: TRBV9; clone size: NA; J gene: TRBJ1-5; CDR3 length: 15; D gene: NA; CDR3 DNA: TGTGCCAGCAGCTCACGCGGTGACAGTCGTGAGCCCCAGCATTTT; CDR3 protein: CASSSRGDSREPQHF
V gene: TRBV6-6; clone size: NA; J gene: TRBJ1-5; CDR3 length: 16; D gene: NA; CDR3 DNA: TGTGCCAGCAGCGACAGCGGGGGATATAGCAATCAGCCCCAGCATTTT; CDR3 protein: CASSDSGGYSNQPQHF
V gene: TRBV7-3; clone size: few; J gene: TRBJ2-1; CDR3 length: 13; D gene: NA; CDR3 DNA: TGTGCCAGCAGCTTAAACTACCCCAATGAGCAGTTCTTC; CDR3 protein: CASSLNYPNEQFF
V gene: TRBV5-4; clone size: once; J gene: TRBJ1-5; CDR3 length: 14; D gene: TRBD1; CDR3 DNA: TGTGCCAGCACCCCGGACAGGTTAGATCAGCCCCAGCATTTT; CDR3 protein: CASTPDRLDQPQHF
V gene: TRBV7-9; clone size: once; J gene: TRBJ2-7; CDR3 length: 15; D gene: NA; CDR3 DNA: TGTGCCAGCAGCCCCTATCAGGGGCGAGGGGACGAGCAGTACTTC; CDR3 protein: CASSPYQGRGDEQYF
V gene: TRBV28; clone size: few; J gene: TRBJ1-5; CDR3 length: 13; D gene: NA; CDR3 DNA: TGTGCCAGCAGGCCGCAGGGCTTCCAGCCCCAGCATTTT; CDR3 protein: CASRPQGFQPQHF
V gene: TRBV10-3; clone size: NA; J gene: TRBJ2-3; CDR3 length: 15; D gene: NA; CDR3 DNA: TGTGCCATCAGTGAGAGCGGGCCGAGCACAGATACGCAGTATTTT; CDR3 protein: CAISESGPSTDTQYF
V gene: TRBV5-6; clone size: NA; J gene: TRBJ1-2; CDR3 length: 14; D gene: NA; CDR3 DNA: TGTGCCAGCAGCTTGGCCTCGGCGTCGCGGGGCTACACCTTC; CDR3 protein: CASSLASASRGYTF
V gene: TRBV6-5; clone size: NA; J gene: TRBJ2-7; CDR3 length: 15; D gene: NA; CDR3 DNA: TGTGCCAGCAGAGGGGCCGCCAGTCTGCTAAACGAGCAGTACTTC; CDR3 protein: CASRGAASLLNEQYF
V gene: TRBV6-8; clone size: NA; J gene: TRBJ2-1; CDR3 length: 15; D gene: TRBD1; CDR3 DNA: TGTGCCAGCAGTTACTCGGGACAGTTCTACAATGAGCAGTTCTTC; CDR3 protein: CASSYSGQFYNEQFF
V gene: TRBV27; clone size: NA; J gene: TRBJ1-1; CDR3 length: 14; D gene: NA; CDR3 DNA: TGTGCCAGCAGTTTATTTCGAGCGAACACTGAAGCTTTCTTT; CDR3 protein: CASSLFRANTEAFF
V gene: TRBV6-5; clone size: few; J gene: TRBJ2-7; CDR3 length: 15; D gene: TRBD1; CDR3 DNA: TGTGCCAGCAGGATATCGGACAGGGCAGCCTACGAGCAGTACTTC; CDR3 protein: CASRISDRAAYEQYF
V gene: TRBV10-3; clone size: NA; J gene: TRBJ1-1; CDR3 length: 13; D gene: TRBD1; CDR3 DNA: TGTGCCATCACAGGGGGCAGGAACACTGAAGCTTTCTTT; CDR3 protein: CAITGGRNTEAFF
V gene: TRBV2; clone size: NA; J gene: TRBJ1-3; CDR3 length: 14; D gene: NA; CDR3 DNA: TGTGCCAGCAGTGAGAGATACTCTGGAAACACCATATATTTT; CDR3 protein: CASSERYSGNTIYF
V gene: TRBV3-1/TRBV3-2; clone size: NA; J gene: TRBJ2-5; CDR3 length: 15; D gene: TRBD1; CDR3 DNA: TGTGCCAGCAGCCGCCGACAGGGTTCTGCGGAGACCCAGTACTTC; CDR3 protein: CASSRRQGSAETQYF
V gene: TRBV6-2/TRBV6-3; clone size: NA; J gene: TRBJ1-2; CDR3 length: 15; D gene: TRBD1; CDR3 DNA: TGTGCCAGCAGTTGGGGAACAGGGGTTAACTATGGCTACACCTTC; CDR3 protein: CASSWGTGVNYGYTF